What follows are 10 T cell receptor beta chains derived from one specimen sequenced in a study of PD-1 blockade in classical Hodgkin lymphoma. Each of the patients experienced relapse following autologous stem cell transplantation, and their brentuximab vedotin exposure differed. The table came from immunoSEQ multiplex PCR; TCRdb's copy has only in-frame clones and leaves some out. The sample records 55,000 to 60,000 clones, under 95% being singletons. The sample in question was peripheral blood mononuclear cells (PBMCs), obtained before the second cycle of nivolumab. The origin of the receptors is a human donor with classical Hodgkin lymphoma.

This chain links TRBV4-1 with TRBJ2-7, with no clear D. The CDR3 length is 14 residues. Trimming removed 3 bases from V and 6 bases from J, with 15 bases in between. Looked up from germline, CDR1 is MGHRA and CDR2 is YSYEKL. The CDR3 region is CASSQQSDFFEQYF. The CDR3 DNA reads as TGCGCCAGCAGCCAGCAGTCAGATTTCTTCGAGCAGTACTTC.

V and J are TRBV4-1 and TRBJ2-3; no reliable D call. The germline gives CDR1 MGHRA, CDR2 YSYEKL. This CDR3 comprises 14 residues. The germline V and J ends were trimmed by 0 bases and 4 bases, with 8 bases remaining between them. In DNA form, the CDR3 reads TGCGCCAGCAGCCAAGAATCCGGCCCAGATACGCAGTATTTT. Its translation: CASSQESGPDTQYF.

The V gene is TRBV27, the J gene TRBJ1-5, with D uncertain. Germline CDR1 MNHEY, CDR2 SMNVEV (reference sequence). V was clipped by 2 bases and J by 0 bases, with 14 bases between them. There are 17 residues in the CDR3. CDR3 bases: TGTGCCAGCAGTTTAGGGAGGAGCCCCTCTAGCAATCAGCCCCAGCATTTT. This sequence encodes CASSLGRSPSSNQPQHF.

The rearrangement links TRBV27 to TRBJ2-1, with TRBD2 matching over 11 bases. Germline values: CDR1 MNHEY, CDR2 SMNVEV (reference sequence). V trimming: 3 bases; J trimming: 3 bases; junction bases outside the gene matches: 7. The CDR3 consists of 17 residues. Here the CDR3 reads CASSFSGGLAVYNEQFF. In DNA, the CDR3 is TGTGCCAGCAGTTTTTCTGGGGGACTAGCGGTCTACAATGAGCAGTTCTTC.

V is TRBV6-1 and J is TRBJ2-1; D is perhaps TRBD2 (7 bases). Germline V gene data show CDR1 as MNHNS and CDR2 as SASEGT. The ends were cut back, 2 bases at V and 9 bases at J, with 17 bases in the middle. The CDR3 is 15 amino acids. CDR3: CASSETFAGEGEQFF. Here the CDR3 DNA reads TGTGCCAGCAGTGAAACGTTTGCAGGGGAGGGTGAGCAGTTCTTC.

This chain connects TRBV6-5 to TRBJ2-4; a weak D match, TRBD1 (5 bases). V dropped 2 bases and J dropped 8 bases, with 19 bases sitting between them. This CDR3 spans 16 amino acids. Germline V lookup: CDR1 MNHEY, CDR2 SVGAGI. The DNA for the CDR3 is TGTGCCAGCAGTTACGGGCTGGGGCAGGGAAAGGACATTCAGTACTTC. Translation gives CASSYGLGQGKDIQYF.

The chain combines TRBV21-1 with TRBJ1-4. TRBV21-1 is described as a pseudogene. The CDR3 contains 15 residues. The CDR3 spells CASTRTGGLNEKLFF. DNA of the CDR3: TGTGCCAGCACGCGAACAGGAGGACTTAATGAAAAACTGTTTTTT.

The rearrangement links TRBV5-1 to TRBJ2-1; TRBD2 is a possible D gene (5 bases). The CDR3 runs to 15 residues. Germline V gene sequence: CDR1 SGHRS, CDR2 YFSETQ. V lost 6 bases to trimming and J lost 0 bases, with 13 bases between them. CDR3 sequence reads: CASTAAASSYNEQFF. The CDR3 DNA sequence: TGCGCCAGCACCGCAGCGGCTAGCTCCTACAATGAGCAGTTCTTC.

The gene calls are TRBV30 and TRBJ2-1; 7 bases line up with TRBD2. The CDR3 spans 18 residues. The germline V gene encodes CDR1 GTSNPN and CDR2 SVGIG (reference sequence). The trim removed 1 base at V and 3 bases at J, leaving 15 bases unmatched. The CDR3 region has the DNA TGTGCCTGGAGTGGAACTCATAGCGGGCGTCTAATCTACAATGAGCAGTTCTTC. Translation: CAWSGTHSGRLIYNEQFF.

The chain recombines TRBV27 with TRBJ1-2, with D unclear. Germline CDR1 MNHEY, CDR2 SMNVEV (reference sequence). The CDR3 covers 14 residues. V dropped 3 bases and J dropped 5 bases, with 13 bases sitting between them. This chain's CDR3 is CASSLFPALYGYTF. CDR3 DNA sequence: TGTGCCAGCAGTTTGTTTCCTGCGTTATATGGCTACACCTTC.